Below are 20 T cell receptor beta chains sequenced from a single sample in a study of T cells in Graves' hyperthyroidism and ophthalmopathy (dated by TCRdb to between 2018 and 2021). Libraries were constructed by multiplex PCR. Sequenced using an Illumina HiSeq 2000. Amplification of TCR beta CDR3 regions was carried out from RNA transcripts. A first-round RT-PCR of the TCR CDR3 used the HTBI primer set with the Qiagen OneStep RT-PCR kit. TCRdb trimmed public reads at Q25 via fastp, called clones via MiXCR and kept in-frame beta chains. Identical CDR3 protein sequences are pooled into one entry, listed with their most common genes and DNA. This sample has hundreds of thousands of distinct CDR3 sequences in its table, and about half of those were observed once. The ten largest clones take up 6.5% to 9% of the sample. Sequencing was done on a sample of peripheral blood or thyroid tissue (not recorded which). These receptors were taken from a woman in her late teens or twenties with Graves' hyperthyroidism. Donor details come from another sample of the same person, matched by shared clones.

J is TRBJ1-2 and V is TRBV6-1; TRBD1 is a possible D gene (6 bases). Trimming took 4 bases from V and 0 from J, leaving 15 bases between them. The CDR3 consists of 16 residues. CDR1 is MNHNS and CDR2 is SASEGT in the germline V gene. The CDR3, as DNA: TGTGCCAGCAGTGTTACAGGGCTCGAAGCTAACTATGGCTACACCTTC. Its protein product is CASSVTGLEANYGYTF.

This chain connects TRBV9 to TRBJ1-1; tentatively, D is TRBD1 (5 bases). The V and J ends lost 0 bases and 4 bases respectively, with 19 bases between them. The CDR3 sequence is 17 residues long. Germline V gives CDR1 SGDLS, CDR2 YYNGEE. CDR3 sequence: CASSVDSTGFTPTEAFF. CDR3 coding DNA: TGTGCCAGCAGCGTAGATTCAACAGGTTTCACTCCCACTGAAGCTTTCTTT.

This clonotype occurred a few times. The CDR3 protein is CASRAGHVAEQYF. The CDR3 nucleotides are TGTGCCAGCAGGGCGGGACATGTAGCCGAGCAGTACTTC. The chain combines TRBV2 with TRBJ2-7, with D perhaps being TRBD1 or TRBD2 (6 bases each). The CDR3 covers 13 residues. Germline CDR1 is SNHLY and CDR2 is FYNNEI. V gave up 6 bases and J gave up 6 bases, with 15 bases separating them.

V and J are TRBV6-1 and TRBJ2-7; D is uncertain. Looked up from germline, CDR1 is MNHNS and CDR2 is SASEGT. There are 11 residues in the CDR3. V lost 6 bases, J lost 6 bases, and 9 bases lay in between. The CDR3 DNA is TGTGCCAGCAGGGCCGTAGGCGAGCAGTACTTC. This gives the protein CASRAVGEQYF.

DNA of the CDR3: TGCGCCAGCAGTGAAGAGGGGGCGCTTGCCAACACCGGGGAGCTGTTTTTT. Its protein product is CASSEEGALANTGELFF. The chain combines TRBV10-1 with TRBJ2-2, with 7 bases lining up with TRBD1. The ends lost 3 bases at V and 2 bases at J; junction bases unmatched: 9. There are 17 residues in the CDR3. Germline V gives CDR1 WNHNN, CDR2 SYGVQD (reference sequence).

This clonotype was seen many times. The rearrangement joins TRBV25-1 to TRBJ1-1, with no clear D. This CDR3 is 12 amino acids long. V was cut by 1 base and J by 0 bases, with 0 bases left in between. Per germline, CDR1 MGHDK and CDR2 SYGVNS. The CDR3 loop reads CASSELNTEAFF. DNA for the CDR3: TGTGCCAGCAGTGAATTGAACACTGAAGCTTTCTTT. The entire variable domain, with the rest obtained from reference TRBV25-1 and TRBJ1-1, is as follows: EADIYQTPRYLVIGTGKKITLECSQTMGHDKMYWYQQDPGMELHLIHYSYGVNSTEKGDLSSESTVSRIRTEHFPLTLESARPSHTSQYLCASSELNTEAFFGQGTRLTVV.

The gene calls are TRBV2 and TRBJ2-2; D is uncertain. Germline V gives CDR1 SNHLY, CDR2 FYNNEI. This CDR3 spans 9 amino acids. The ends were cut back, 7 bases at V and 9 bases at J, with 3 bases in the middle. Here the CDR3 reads CASTRELFF. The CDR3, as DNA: TGTGCCAGCACTAGGGAGCTGTTTTTT.

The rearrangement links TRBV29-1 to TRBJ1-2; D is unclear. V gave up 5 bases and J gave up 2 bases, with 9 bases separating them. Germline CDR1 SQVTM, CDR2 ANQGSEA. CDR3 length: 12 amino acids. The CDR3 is CSVTRVNYGYTF. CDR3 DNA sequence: TGCAGCGTTACCAGAGTCAACTATGGCTACACCTTC.

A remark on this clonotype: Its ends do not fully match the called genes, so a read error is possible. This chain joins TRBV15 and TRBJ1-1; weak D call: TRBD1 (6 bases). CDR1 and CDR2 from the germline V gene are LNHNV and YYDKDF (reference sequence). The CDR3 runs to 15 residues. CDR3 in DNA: TGTGCCACCAGCAGAGGACAGCGGAGGGACACTGAAGCCTTCTTT. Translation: CATSRGQRRDTEAFF.

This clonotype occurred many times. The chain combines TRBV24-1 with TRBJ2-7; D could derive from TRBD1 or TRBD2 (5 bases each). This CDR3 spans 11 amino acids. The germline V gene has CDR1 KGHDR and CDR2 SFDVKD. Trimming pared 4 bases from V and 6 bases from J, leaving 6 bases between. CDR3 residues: CATSERGEQYF. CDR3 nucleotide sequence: TGTGCCACCAGTGAGAGGGGCGAGCAGTACTTC.

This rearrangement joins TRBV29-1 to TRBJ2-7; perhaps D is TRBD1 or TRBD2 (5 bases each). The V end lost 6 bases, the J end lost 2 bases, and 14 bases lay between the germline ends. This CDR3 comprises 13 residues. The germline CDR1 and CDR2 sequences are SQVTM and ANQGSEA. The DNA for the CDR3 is TGCAGCGTAGCCGGGACCGCGCCCTACGAGCAGTACTTC. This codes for CSVAGTAPYEQYF.

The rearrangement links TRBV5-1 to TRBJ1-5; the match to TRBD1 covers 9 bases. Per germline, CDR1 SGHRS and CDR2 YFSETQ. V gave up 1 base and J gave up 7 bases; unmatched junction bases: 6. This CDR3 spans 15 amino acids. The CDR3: CASSLTGQGQQPQHF. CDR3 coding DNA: TGCGCCAGCAGCTTGACGGGACAGGGCCAACAGCCCCAGCATTTT.

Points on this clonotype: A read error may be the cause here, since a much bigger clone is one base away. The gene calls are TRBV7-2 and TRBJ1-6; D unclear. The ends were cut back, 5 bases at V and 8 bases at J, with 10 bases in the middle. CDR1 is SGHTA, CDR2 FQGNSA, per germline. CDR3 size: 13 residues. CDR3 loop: CASSTGWDSPLHF. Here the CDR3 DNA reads TGTGCCAGCAGCACTGGCTGGGATTCACCCCTCCACTTT. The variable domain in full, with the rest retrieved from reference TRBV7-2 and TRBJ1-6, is GAGVSQSPSNKVTEKGKDVELRCDPISGHTALYWYRQSLGQGLEFLIYFQGNSAPDKSGLPSDRFSAERTGGSVSTLTIQRTQQEDSAVYLCASSTGWDSPLHFGNGTRLTVT.

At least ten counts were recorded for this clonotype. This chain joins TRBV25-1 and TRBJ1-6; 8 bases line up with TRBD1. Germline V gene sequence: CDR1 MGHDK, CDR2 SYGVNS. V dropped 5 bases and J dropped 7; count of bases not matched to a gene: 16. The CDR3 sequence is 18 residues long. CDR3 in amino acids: CASSIPAGTGPVNSPLHF. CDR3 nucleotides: TGTGCCAGCAGTATCCCAGCGGGGACAGGCCCTGTGAATTCACCCCTCCACTTT.

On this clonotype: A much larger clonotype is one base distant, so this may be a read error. CDR3 sequence: CASSVTRARSYGYTF. CDR3 nucleotide sequence: TGTGCCAGCAGTGTGACCAGGGCGAGAAGCTATGGCTACACCTTC. The rearrangement links TRBV5-1 to TRBJ1-2, with D maybe TRBD1 (5 bases). The CDR3 is 15 residues long. Germline assignment: CDR1 SGHRS and CDR2 YFSETQ.

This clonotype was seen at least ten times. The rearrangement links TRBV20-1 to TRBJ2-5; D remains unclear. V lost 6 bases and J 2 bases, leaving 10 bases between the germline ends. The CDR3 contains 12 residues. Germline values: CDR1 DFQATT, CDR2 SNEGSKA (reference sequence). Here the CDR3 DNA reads TGCAGTGCAAAGGCCCGACAAGAGACCCAGTACTTC. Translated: CSAKARQETQYF.

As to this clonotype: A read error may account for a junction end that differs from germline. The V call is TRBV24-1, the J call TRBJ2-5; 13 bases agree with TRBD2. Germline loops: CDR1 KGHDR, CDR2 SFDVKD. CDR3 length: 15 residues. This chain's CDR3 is CAISLGLAGTETQYF. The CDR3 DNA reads TGTGCCATCAGTCTGGGACTAGCGGGAACGGAGACCCAGTACTTC.

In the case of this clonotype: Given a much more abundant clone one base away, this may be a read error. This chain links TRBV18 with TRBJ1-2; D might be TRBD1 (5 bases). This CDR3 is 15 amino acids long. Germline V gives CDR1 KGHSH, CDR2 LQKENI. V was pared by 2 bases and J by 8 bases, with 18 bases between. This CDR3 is CASSPDAGNIDGYTF. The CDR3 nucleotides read TGTGCCAGCTCACCAGATGCAGGGAACATTGACGGCTACACCTTC.

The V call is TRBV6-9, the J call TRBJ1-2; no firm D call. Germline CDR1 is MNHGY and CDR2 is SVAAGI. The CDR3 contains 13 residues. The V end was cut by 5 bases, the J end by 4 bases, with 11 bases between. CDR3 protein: CASSDQVGYGYTF. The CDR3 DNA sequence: TGTGCCAGCAGTGATCAGGTCGGCTATGGCTACACCTTC.

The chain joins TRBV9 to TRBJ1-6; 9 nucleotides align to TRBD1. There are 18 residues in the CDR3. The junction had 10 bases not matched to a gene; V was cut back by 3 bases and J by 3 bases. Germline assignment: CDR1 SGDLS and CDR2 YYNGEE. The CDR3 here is CASSASRDRAGYNSPLHF. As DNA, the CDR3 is TGTGCCAGCAGCGCGTCCCGGGACAGGGCCGGCTATAATTCACCCCTCCACTTT.